These T cell receptor beta chains were read from a single sample in a study of cytomegalovirus exposure and HLA in healthy donors. The repertoire was sequenced with immunoSEQ multiplex PCR; TCRdb's copy has only in-frame clones and lacks some. The sample contains approximately 120,000 clones, approximately 90% of which appear only once. Sequenced material: PBMCs. The receptors derive from a woman under 30 in good health and CMV-seronegative. CDR3s include the opening cysteine and the closing phenylalanine or tryptophan. The D gene is left open where the match is weak. Clone size, where shown, is once, few, many, or a class for clones that have expanded.

>TRBV28|TRBJ1-1|.|.
CASSFFRVNTEAFF
TGTGCCAGCAGTTTTTTCCGGGTGAACACTGAAGCTTTCTTT
>TRBV29-1|TRBJ2-5|.|TRBD2
CSVGPGGQKTQYF
TGCAGCGTTGGCCCGGGGGGTCAGAAGACCCAGTACTTC
>TRBV7-2|TRBJ1-1|.|.
CASSSDRNTEAFF
TGTGCCAGCAGCTCCGACAGGAACACTGAAGCTTTCTTT
>TRBV7-6|TRBJ2-1|.|.
CASSESVSGINNEQFF
TGTGCCAGCAGCGAATCCGTTTCGGGGATCAACAATGAGCAGTTCTTC
>TRBV5-1|TRBJ1-6|.|.
CASSFGTADSPLHF
TGCGCCAGCAGCTTCGGGACTGCGGACTCACCCCTCCACTTT
>TRBV6-5|TRBJ1-5|.|.
CASSGQQNQPQHF
TGTGCCAGCAGTGGACAACAGAATCAGCCCCAGCATTTT
>TRBV27|TRBJ2-2|.|TRBD1
CASSPSGTGAGELFF
TGTGCCAGCAGTCCATCCGGGACAGGGGCCGGGGAGCTGTTTTTT
>TRBV5-1|TRBJ2-3|.|TRBD2
CASSRAGTTLTDTQYF
TGCGCCAGCAGCAGGGCCGGGACTACCCTCACAGATACGCAGTATTTT
>TRBV6-1|TRBJ1-4|.|TRBD1
CASRSTGTGGEKLFF
TGTGCCAGCCGGTCTACCGGGACAGGGGGCGAAAAACTGTTTTTT
>TRBV6-1|TRBJ2-2|.|TRBD2
CASRELAGGRSGELFF
TGTGCCAGCAGGGAACTAGCGGGAGGCCGCTCCGGGGAGCTGTTTTTT
>TRBV27|TRBJ1-1|once|TRBD1
CASSGQGVYTEAFF
TGTGCCAGCAGCGGACAGGGCGTATACACTGAAGCTTTCTTT
>TRBV19|TRBJ1-2|.|.
CASSISNRINYGYTF
TGTGCCAGTAGTATTTCCAACAGGATAAACTATGGCTACACCTTC
>TRBV9|TRBJ2-7|.|TRBD1
CASSVAGTGAYEQYF
TGTGCCAGCAGCGTAGCTGGGACAGGGGCCTACGAGCAGTACTTC
>TRBV2|TRBJ2-7|.|.
CATKGGLRYEQYF
TGTGCCACTAAAGGGGGACTACGTTACGAGCAGTACTTC
>TRBV9|TRBJ2-7|.|.
CASSARLDSIEQYF
TGTGCCAGCAGCGCGCGACTAGACTCGATTGAGCAGTACTTC
>TRBV28|TRBJ2-7|.|TRBD1
CASSLSGTGNYEQYF
TGTGCCAGCAGCCTCTCGGGGACAGGGAACTACGAGCAGTACTTC
>TRBV30|TRBJ2-7|few|TRBD1
CAWSVRTGAYEQYF
TGTGCCTGGAGCGTCAGGACAGGGGCATACGAGCAGTACTTC
>TRBV5-1|TRBJ2-3|.|TRBD2
CASSLDAGSGRITQYF
TGCGCCAGCAGCTTGGACGCAGGGAGCGGGAGGATCACGCAGTATTTT
>TRBV7-8|TRBJ2-1|.|.
CASSLDVGVEQFF
TGTGCCAGCAGCTTAGACGTAGGAGTGGAGCAGTTCTTC
>TRBV9|TRBJ1-4|.|.
CASSVDLNEKLFF
TGTGCCAGCAGCGTAGATCTTAATGAAAAACTGTTTTTT
>TRBV18|TRBJ1-1|.|.
CASSYARPPSAEAFF
TGTGCCAGCTCATACGCCAGACCCCCAAGCGCTGAAGCTTTCTTT
>TRBV7-2|TRBJ2-3|once|.
CASSLGQLTDTQYF
TGTGCCAGCAGCTTGGGACAACTCACAGATACGCAGTATTTT
>TRBV14|TRBJ1-2|.|.
CASSQLGTPLNYGYTF
TGTGCCAGCAGCCAACTAGGGACACCGCTTAACTATGGCTACACCTTC